This T cell receptor beta chain was captured in a study of T-cell reconstitution after alpha-beta-depleted transplantation in children. Study-wide points: In some patients, recipient T cells and intrathymic progenitors surviving conditioning explained high day-60 diversity. Fresh T-cell production supplied most of the T-cell counts and diversity seen one year after transplant.

Preparation of the TCRbeta library was carried out with unique molecular identifiers. Using its own MiXCR run on the PCR reads, TCRdb lists one record per CDR3 protein. Of hundreds of thousands of distinct CDR3 sequences listed, 10% to 15% are singletons. CDR1 and CDR2 from the germline V gene are SGHTA and FQGNSA. The CDR3 sequence is 15 residues long. This clonotype was found many times. Its target is not known. Its ends do not fully match the called genes, so a read error is possible. The source is a male patient aged 5 to 17 who had a stem cell transplant for acute myeloid leukemia, so the T cells may come from the graft donor. Source: PBMCs, mostly from graft donor cells, taken 360 days after TCRalphabeta/CD19-depleted stem cell transplant. The chain links TRBV7-2 to TRBJ2-7; the D gene is possibly TRBD2 (6 bases). The CDR3 coding sequence is TGTGCCAGCAGCCTAGCGCCTGGGAGTCCTCAAGAGCAGTACTTC. It translates to CASSLAPGSPQEQYF.